The 31 T cell receptor beta chains below come from one sample, sequenced in a study of shared clonotypes between healthy human individuals (TCRdb year 2020). For the CD8 naive samples, CD45RO-negative cells were positively selected for CCR7, yielding a CD45RA+CCR7+ population from which TemRA cells were excluded. The method behind the library was the immunoSEQ multiplex PCR assay. TCRdb holds this immuneACCESS table with in-frame rearrangements only. Some clones are missing; in checked studies, unresolved V genes explain under half, and the rest has no known cause. In this sample the table shows about 2 million clones, less than 95% of which occur a single time. The ten most abundant clones make up roughly 1.1% of the sample. Sample: naive CD8+ T cells sorted from blood. Interpreted using the paper, the cell subset or site label stands for: CD45RA+CCR7+. These receptors all stem from a man aged 18 to 29 in good health.

The rearrangement links TRBV10-2 to TRBJ1-6; D is unclear. This CDR3 comprises 15 residues. V lost 4 bases to trimming and J lost 6 bases, with 13 bases between them. CDR1 and CDR2 from the germline V gene are WSHSY and SAAADI. The CDR3 DNA reads as TGCGCCAGCAGTGCTGACATGGGAGGTAATTCACCCCTCCACTTT. It translates to CASSADMGGNSPLHF.

The V call is TRBV6-5, the J call TRBJ1-5, with 8 nucleotides matching TRBD1. The trim removed 6 bases at V and 7 bases at J, leaving 5 bases unmatched. The CDR3 loop spans 13 amino acids. The V gene's germline CDR1 is MNHEY and CDR2 SVGAGI. The CDR3 is CASRAGGGQPQHF. The CDR3 coding sequence is TGTGCCAGCAGGGCAGGGGGCGGGCAGCCCCAGCATTTT.

The J gene is TRBJ2-2, the V gene TRBV9, with 14 bases that match TRBD2. The trim removed 0 bases at V and 3 bases at J, leaving 1 base unmatched. The CDR3 loop spans 17 amino acids. Germline V gene data show CDR1 as SGDLS and CDR2 as YYNGEE. The CDR3: CASSVGTSGGYTGELFF. The CDR3 DNA follows: TGTGCCAGCAGCGTAGGGACTAGCGGGGGGTACACCGGGGAGCTGTTTTTT. The whole variable domain, filled in from reference TRBV9 and TRBJ2-2, reads DSGVTQTPKHLITATGQRVTLRCSPRSGDLSVYWYQQSLDQGLQFLIQYYNGEERAKGNILERFSAQQFPDLHSELNLSSLELGDSALYFCASSVGTSGGYTGELFFGEGSRLTVL.

This chain joins TRBV11-3 and TRBJ2-6, with D perhaps matching TRBD2 (7 bases). V lost 4 bases to trimming and J lost 4 bases, with 17 bases between them. The CDR3 sequence is 17 residues long. The germline gives CDR1 SGHNT, CDR2 YENEEA. The CDR3 nucleotides are TGTGCCAGCAGCTGCCCTCGGGGGGCGCCAGGGGCCAACGTCCTGACTTTC. Its translation: CASSCPRGAPGANVLTF. Variable domain in full (rest from reference TRBV11-3 and TRBJ2-6): EAGVVQSPRYKIIEKKQPVAFWCNPISGHNTLYWYLQNLGQGPELLIRYENEEAVDDSQLPKDRFSAERLKGVDSTLKIQPAELGDSAVYLCASSCPRGAPGANVLTFGAGSRLTVL.

The CDR3 sequence: CASSEYRRSYEQYF. In nucleotides, the CDR3 is TGCGCCAGCAGTGAGTACAGGAGGTCCTACGAGCAGTACTTC. The gene calls are TRBV10-2 and TRBJ2-7; D possibly uses TRBD1 or TRBD2 (5 bases each). Deletions cut 1 base from V and 1 base from J, with 8 bases between. Germline V CDR1 and CDR2: WSHSY, SAAADI. The CDR3 totals 14 residues.

This chain links TRBV29-1 with TRBJ2-2, with 9 bases lining up with TRBD1. This CDR3 contains 15 residues. Germline lookup yields CDR1 SQVTM and CDR2 ANQGSEA. The V and J ends lost 3 bases and 0 bases, in that order; junction bases with no gene match: 2. CDR3 residues: CSVEGQGTNTGELFF. The CDR3 coding sequence is TGCAGCGTTGAGGGACAGGGAACGAACACCGGGGAGCTGTTTTTT.

In its sample, this clone was seen once. V and J are TRBV6-1 and TRBJ2-1, with 13 bases fitting TRBD2. The junction had 16 bases not matched to a gene; V was cut back by 4 bases and J by 10 bases. Germline lookup yields CDR1 MNHNS and CDR2 SASEGT. The CDR3 contains 18 residues. In DNA, the CDR3 is TGTGCCAGCAGTGCTCCGGGACTAGCGGGAAAGTCCAGGGGGGAGCAGTTCTTC. Translating gives CASSAPGLAGKSRGEQFF.

Comment on this clone: The same CDR3 is also encoded by other DNA sequences in this sample. This chain connects TRBV9 to TRBJ2-7; TRBD2 matches at 7 bases. The CDR3 runs to 15 residues. V shed 0 bases and J 2 bases; nucleotides not matched to a gene: 5. Germline-derived CDR1 and CDR2 are SGDLS and YYNGEE. CDR3 nucleotide sequence: TGTGCCAGCAGCGTAGACGCGGGAGAGGCCTACGAGCAGTACTTC. This codes for CASSVDAGEAYEQYF.

The genes are TRBV9 and TRBJ1-1, with TRBD1 matching over 10 bases. V gave up 3 bases and J gave up 4 bases; unmatched junction bases: 6. The CDR3 covers 15 residues. The germline V gene encodes CDR1 SGDLS and CDR2 YYNGEE. The CDR3 is CASSARTGGATEAFF. The DNA for the CDR3 is TGTGCCAGCAGCGCAAGGACAGGGGGTGCCACTGAAGCTTTCTTT.

The chain employs TRBV28 and TRBJ1-2, with a weak D call TRBD1 (5 bases). Trimming shortened V by 4 bases and J by 6 bases, and 12 bases separated the two germline ends. CDR1 MDHEN and CDR2 SYDVKM come from the germline V gene. The length of the CDR3 is 13 residues. The CDR3 bases are TGTGCCAGCAGTTCGTCAGGGAGCGATGGCTACACCTTC. Protein product: CASSSSGSDGYTF.

The chain uses TRBV6-5 and TRBJ2-7, with D hard to call. The CDR3 runs to 13 residues. V lost 5 bases to trimming and J lost 3 bases, with 11 bases between them. Germline V gives CDR1 MNHEY, CDR2 SVGAGI. DNA for the CDR3: TGTGCCAGCAGTAAAGGACCGAGCTACGAGCAGTACTTC. Its protein product is CASSKGPSYEQYF.

This rearrangement joins TRBV4-1 to TRBJ2-7; 9 positions match TRBD1. This CDR3 region has 17 residues. The germline V gene encodes CDR1 MGHRA and CDR2 YSYEKL. V lost 0 bases and J lost 3; bases outside the gene matches: 9. The DNA of the CDR3 is TGCGCCAGCAGCCAAGATCCCCCGGGACAGGGAAACTACGAGCAGTACTTC. This sequence encodes CASSQDPPGQGNYEQYF.

V and J are TRBV29-1 and TRBJ2-3, with 9 bases aligning to TRBD2. The germline V gene encodes CDR1 SQVTM and CDR2 ANQGSEA. The CDR3 has 14 residues. With V trimmed by 8 bases and J by 2 bases, 8 bases remained unmatched. CDR3 protein: CSLGVAGVTDTQYF. In DNA, the CDR3 is TGCAGCCTTGGGGTAGCGGGAGTCACAGATACGCAGTATTTT.

CDR3 sequence: CASRRTPGEYEQYF. The CDR3 DNA reads as TGCGCCAGCAGACGGACGCCCGGGGAATACGAGCAGTACTTC. The V and J genes are TRBV5-1 and TRBJ2-7, with D tentatively TRBD2 (5 bases). This CDR3 spans 14 amino acids. The germline V gene has CDR1 SGHRS and CDR2 YFSETQ. V dropped 5 bases and J dropped 4 bases, with 16 bases sitting between them.

V gene TRBV5-3 combines with J gene TRBJ1-1; D unresolved. TRBV5-3 is an ORF, with its function uncertain. CDR3 size: 16 residues. Trimming cost V 3 bases and J 4 bases, with 19 bases left between them. The DNA for the CDR3 is TGTGCCAGAAGCTCCCCCGGAAGAGGCGCGGGCACTGAAGCTTTCTTT. Translated, it gives CARSSPGRGAGTEAFF.

This sequence joins TRBV14 and TRBJ1-2; D uncertain. CDR1 is SGHDN, CDR2 FVKESK, per germline. The V end was cut by 0 bases, the J end by 8 bases, with 10 bases between. The CDR3 length is 13 residues. The CDR3 sequence is CASSQDFLEGYTF. In DNA form, the CDR3 reads TGTGCCAGCAGCCAAGACTTCCTTGAGGGCTACACCTTC.

The rearrangement uses TRBV27 and TRBJ2-3; possibly TRBD1 for D (5 bases). The CDR3 is 15 amino acids. V lost 3 bases to trimming and J lost 0 bases, with 10 bases between them. The germline gives CDR1 MNHEY, CDR2 SMNVEV (reference sequence). The CDR3 reads CASSFSAGSTDTQYF. The CDR3 DNA is TGTGCCAGCAGTTTCTCGGCAGGGAGCACAGATACGCAGTATTTT.

The chain uses TRBV2 and TRBJ1-1, with 10 positions matching TRBD1. V dropped 7 bases and J dropped 5; count of bases not matched to a gene: 7. CDR1 and CDR2 (germline): SNHLY, FYNNEI. The CDR3 has 14 residues. The CDR3 DNA sequence: TGTGCCAGCACCCCGGGACAGGGGTTTACTGAAGCTTTCTTT. Protein sequence: CASTPGQGFTEAFF.

The V gene is TRBV18, the J gene TRBJ2-7; TRBD1 matches 11 bases. The CDR3 is made up of 16 amino acids. Germline V lookup: CDR1 KGHSH, CDR2 LQKENI. The junction had 10 bases not matched to a gene; V was cut back by 2 bases and J by 7 bases. CDR3 nucleotides: TGTGCCAGCTCACCATTTGGACAGGGGGCAGACTGGGAGCAGTACTTC. Amino acids: CASSPFGQGADWEQYF.

The J gene is TRBJ1-1, the V gene TRBV6-5; D uncertain. CDR3 size: 16 residues. V was clipped by 0 bases and J by 2 bases, with 13 bases between them. CDR1 is MNHEY and CDR2 is SVGAGI in the germline V gene. The CDR3 nucleotides read TGTGCCAGCAGTTACTCTCGGGGTGAGGTTAACACTGAAGCTTTCTTT. This sequence encodes CASSYSRGEVNTEAFF.

The rearrangement uses TRBV6-6 and TRBJ2-1; no clear D gene. The CDR3 runs 13 residues. Germline V CDR1 and CDR2: MNHNY, SVGAGI (reference sequence). V lost 0 bases and J lost 8, with 8 bases in between. In nucleotides, the CDR3 is TGTGCCAGCAGTTACTCGAATGGGTATGAGCAGTTCTTC. Protein: CASSYSNGYEQFF.

The chain joins TRBV30 to TRBJ1-1; D is undetermined. Looked up from germline, CDR1 is GTSNPN and CDR2 is SVGIG (reference sequence). The CDR3 sequence is 13 residues long. With 0 bases removed from V and 7 bases from J, the gap between germline ends came to 12 bases. CDR3 in DNA: TGTGCCTGGAGTGTATCAACCTGGGGTGAAGCTTTCTTT. It encodes CAWSVSTWGEAFF.

The V and J genes are TRBV30 and TRBJ2-7; TRBD1 agrees at 8 bases. CDR3 length: 11 residues. CDR1 and CDR2 from the germline V gene are GTSNPN and SVGIG (reference sequence). The ends lost 0 bases at V and 9 bases at J; junction bases unmatched: 1. The CDR3 DNA reads as TGTGCCTGGAGTGTCGGACAGGGGCAGTACTTC. Protein sequence: CAWSVGQGQYF.

V usage is TRBV5-1 and J usage is TRBJ2-7; TRBD2 agrees at 7 bases. Germline trimming cut 3 bases from V and 7 bases from J; bases unmatched to any gene: 19. CDR1 and CDR2 from the germline V gene are SGHRS and YFSETQ. This CDR3 region has 17 residues. This chain's CDR3 is CASSSDPGWTRVWEQYF. The CDR3 bases are TGCGCCAGCAGCTCGGACCCGGGTTGGACTAGGGTGTGGGAGCAGTACTTC.

As for this clone: This CDR3 is also generated by other DNA sequences in the sample. This chain joins TRBV9 and TRBJ2-3; D is undetermined. CDR1 is SGDLS and CDR2 is YYNGEE in the germline V gene. This CDR3 region has 13 residues. V was pared by 0 bases and J by 2 bases, with 4 bases between. CDR3 bases: TGTGCCAGCAGCGTAGGCGCCACAGATACGCAGTATTTT. Translation gives CASSVGATDTQYF.

Of note for this clone: Other DNA sequences of this sample code for an identical CDR3. The chain links TRBV6-6 to TRBJ2-7, with D perhaps TRBD1 (5 bases). In germline, CDR1 is MNHNY, CDR2 SVGAGI (reference sequence). CDR3 size: 13 residues. V was shortened by 0 bases and J by 3 bases, with 6 bases between the two germline ends. The CDR3 is CASSYSQGYEQYF. CDR3 DNA: TGTGCCAGCAGTTACTCGCAGGGCTACGAGCAGTACTTC.

Details on this clone: Other DNA sequences in the sample encode the same CDR3. V gene TRBV7-8 combines with J gene TRBJ2-3; 12 bases match TRBD2. CDR3 size: 17 residues. Germline V CDR1 and CDR2: SGHVS, FQNEAQ. V shed 1 base, J shed 2 bases, and the junction held 4 bases outside the gene matches. DNA for the CDR3: TGTGCCAGCAGCTTAGGGCTAGCGGGAGGGTTCACAGATACGCAGTATTTT. Amino acids: CASSLGLAGGFTDTQYF.

The gene calls are TRBV5-6 and TRBJ2-5; a possible D gene is TRBD1 (6 bases). This CDR3 is 15 amino acids long. Germline CDR1 reads SGHDT; CDR2 reads YYEEEE. V shed 0 bases and J shed 3 bases, with 12 bases lying between them. The CDR3 protein is CASSLELWTEETQYF. CDR3 in DNA: TGTGCCAGCAGCTTGGAGTTGTGGACAGAAGAGACCCAGTACTTC.

The V and J genes are TRBV5-1 and TRBJ2-3; D not resolved. The CDR3 is 12 residues long. V was pared by 1 base and J by 4 bases, with 4 bases between. In germline, CDR1 is SGHRS, CDR2 YFSETQ. This chain's CDR3 is CASSLYADTQYF. The CDR3 DNA is TGCGCCAGCAGCTTGTACGCAGATACGCAGTATTTT. Full variable domain (outside the CDR3, taken from reference TRBV5-1 and TRBJ2-3): KAGVTQTPRYLIKTRGQQVTLSCSPISGHRSVSWYQQTPGQGLQFLFEYFSETQRNKGNFPGRFSGRQFSNSRSEMNVSTLELGDSALYLCASSLYADTQYFGPGTRLTVL.

The V call is TRBV19, the J call TRBJ1-2, with 8 bases matching TRBD1. Germline assignment: CDR1 LNHDA and CDR2 SQIVND (reference sequence). The CDR3 contains 15 residues. The V gene end was trimmed by 5 bases and the J gene end by 7 bases; junction bases not matched to a gene: 12. CDR3 sequence (DNA): TGTGCCAGTAGTTACAGGGGGGCGGAGAACACTGGCTACACCTTC. It yields the protein CASSYRGAENTGYTF.

Comments on this clone: The sample carries other DNA sequences with the same CDR3. The chain employs TRBV7-6 and TRBJ1-1; D remains ambiguous. This CDR3 has 13 amino acids. The V gene lost 0 bases and the J gene lost 1 base, with 3 bases spanning the gap. Germline lookup yields CDR1 SGHVS and CDR2 FNYEAQ. CDR3 DNA sequence: TGTGCCAGCAGCTTAGCCCGGAACACTGAAGCTTTCTTT. Its translation is CASSLARNTEAFF.